This TCR beta chain came from a study of T cells in tuberculosis. Study at large: Sequenced TCRs come from CD1B-GMM tetramer-binding T cells. Study-level points and caveats: T cells binding CD1B-GMM tetramer weakly possibly escaped the sort.

Chain pairing is unknown; alpha and beta were sequenced separately. Sequenced by immunoSEQ multiplex PCR; TCRdb stores in-frame clones only, minus some. Found here are nearly 60,000 clones, 88% of them singletons; the top ten hold 21%. V lost 5 bases to trimming and J lost 1 base, with 12 bases between them. Germline V lookup: CDR1 SGHTA, CDR2 FQGNSA. CDR3 length: 14 residues. Cells were sorted from thawed PBMC rested overnight and stained with GMM-loaded CD1B tetramer, viability dye and anti-CD3. The CD1B tetramers carried C32 glucose monomycolate purified from Rhodococcus equi. From each donor, about 100,000 tetramer-negative cells were sorted.

The TCR was taken from an adult woman with latent tuberculosis. The V and J genes are TRBV7-2 and TRBJ2-7; D is uncertain. The sample consisted of CD1b-GMM tetramer-negative cells sorted from PBMCs. This CDR3 is CASSNRKLSYEQYF. The CDR3 DNA is TGTGCCAGCAGCAACCGAAAACTATCCTACGAGCAGTACTTC.